These T cell receptor beta chains were read from a single sample in a study of technical replicates of blood from a few donors. TCRdb's copy holds only in-frame clones and misses some; the assay was immunoSEQ multiplex PCR. The profile shows roughly 80,000 clones, around 94% of them singletons. The sample was T cells isolated from PBMCs. Every receptor here comes from a human donor in good health. CDR3s include the opening cysteine and the closing phenylalanine or tryptophan.

V gene,J gene,CDR3 protein
TRBV5-4,TRBJ2-7,CASSSRDSSYEQYF
TRBV2,TRBJ1-2,CASMTGYGYTF
TRBV7-2,TRBJ2-4,CASSSRQGANIQYF
TRBV7-3,TRBJ1-4,CASSLGVGTGDEKLFF
TRBV4-1,TRBJ1-2,CASSPTGNYGYTF
TRBV27,TRBJ2-1,CASSAGPGTNEQFF
TRBV10-3,TRBJ2-7,CAISDLPDNEQYF
TRBV27,TRBJ2-5,CASSFSSGRGETQYF
TRBV6-1,TRBJ1-3,CASSADRYSGNTIYF
TRBV29-1,TRBJ2-7,CSVGRATNYEQYF
TRBV19,TRBJ1-4,CASKRQGNNEKLFF
TRBV11-3,TRBJ2-5,CASSPRTGQETQYF
TRBV4-3,TRBJ2-3,CASSQEATGRTDTQYF
TRBV30,TRBJ2-4,CAMRGGLGTRLAKNIQYF
TRBV28,TRBJ2-7,CASSLRTGYEQYF
TRBV5-4,TRBJ1-2,CASSQPGTVSHGYTF
TRBV6-5,TRBJ2-1,CASSYSSGYYNEQFF
TRBV6-1,TRBJ2-1,CASNDKVTDNEQFF
TRBV10-2,TRBJ2-1,CASSELAGGNEQFF
TRBV7-2,TRBJ1-2,CASSLVQGLGQYGYTF
TRBV4-2,TRBJ2-5,CASSLDLGVAQYF
TRBV7-2,TRBJ1-2,CASSPGQGRGYTF
TRBV6-4,TRBJ2-1,CASSDGLAGGEQFF
TRBV11-3,TRBJ2-3,CASSSRDYTDTQYF
TRBV19,TRBJ2-5,CASSNAQGAGETQYF
TRBV5-1,TRBJ2-7,CASSLVGPAVEQYF
TRBV6-1,TRBJ2-7,CASSEGLAGGEQYF
TRBV15,TRBJ1-2,CATYPGGALGYTF
TRBV27,TRBJ1-5,CASSFGSGNQPQHF
TRBV7-2,TRBJ2-3,CASSSRTSGRTDTQYF
TRBV7-2,TRBJ2-2,CATKRNVRDTGELFF
TRBV13,TRBJ2-1,CASSLGSRGQATSRNEQFF
TRBV4-2,TRBJ2-3,CASSSTSVPDTQYF
TRBV30,TRBJ2-5,CAWSPTGALETQYF
TRBV30,TRBJ1-2,CAWGQNNYGYTF
TRBV28,TRBJ2-3,CASSLVVPTSGADTQYF
TRBV2,TRBJ1-5,CASSERTVNQPQHF
TRBV28,TRBJ2-2,CASSPSGYFFTGELFF
TRBV10-1,TRBJ2-3,CASSEAVGVASTDTQYF
TRBV7-9,TRBJ2-7,CASSPGQGLYEQYF
TRBV11-3,TRBJ2-1,CASSWGLAWFF
TRBV4-1,TRBJ2-2,CASSHEPTSGPTGELFF
TRBV27,TRBJ2-1,CASSWTSGGTYNEQFF
TRBV5-1,TRBJ2-3,CASSLFTGSTDTQYF
TRBV11-2,TRBJ2-7,CASSLVQGKSYEQYF
TRBV4-1,TRBJ1-3,CASSQWGDRNTIYF
TRBV27,TRBJ2-1,CASNQEGEQFF
TRBV4-1,TRBJ2-7,CASSVGLAGGPRGEQYF
TRBV6-5,TRBJ1-5,CASSHRENQPQHF